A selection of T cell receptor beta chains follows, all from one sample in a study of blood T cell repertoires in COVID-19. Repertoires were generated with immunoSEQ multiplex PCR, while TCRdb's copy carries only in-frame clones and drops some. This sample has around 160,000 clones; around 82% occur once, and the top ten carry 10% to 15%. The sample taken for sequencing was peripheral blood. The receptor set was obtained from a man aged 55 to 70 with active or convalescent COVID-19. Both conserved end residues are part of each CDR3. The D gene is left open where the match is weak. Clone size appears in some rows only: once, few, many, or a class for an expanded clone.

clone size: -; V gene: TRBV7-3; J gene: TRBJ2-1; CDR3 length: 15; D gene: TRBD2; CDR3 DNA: TGTGCCAGCAGCCTCGGACTAGCGGGGTACAATGAGCAGTTCTTC; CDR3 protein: CASSLGLAGYNEQFF
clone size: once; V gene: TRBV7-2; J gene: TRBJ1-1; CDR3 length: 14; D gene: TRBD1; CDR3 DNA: TGTGCCAGCAGCTTCAGGGGGCTTGGCACTGAAGCTTTCTTT; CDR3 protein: CASSFRGLGTEAFF
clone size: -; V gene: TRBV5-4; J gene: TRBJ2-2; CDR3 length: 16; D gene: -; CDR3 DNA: TGTGCCAGCAGCTCGGCCCCCCCGGGATCCCCTGGGGAGCTGTTTTTT; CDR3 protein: CASSSAPPGSPGELFF
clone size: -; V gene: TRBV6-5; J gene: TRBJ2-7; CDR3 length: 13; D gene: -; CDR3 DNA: TGTGCCAGCAGTTACTCTTCTAGTAACGAGCAGTACTTC; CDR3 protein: CASSYSSSNEQYF
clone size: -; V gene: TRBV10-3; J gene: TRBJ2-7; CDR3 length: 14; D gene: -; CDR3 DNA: TGTGCCATCAGTGTAAGGGGGACCTCCTACGAGCAGTACTTC; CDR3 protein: CAISVRGTSYEQYF
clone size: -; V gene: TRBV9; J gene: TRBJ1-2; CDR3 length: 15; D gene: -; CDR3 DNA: TGTGCCAGCAGCCCACCGGGGGGGGCCCCCGGTGGCTACACCTTC; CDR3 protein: CASSPPGGAPGGYTF
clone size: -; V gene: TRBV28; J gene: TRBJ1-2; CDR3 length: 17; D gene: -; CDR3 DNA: TGTGCCAGCAGTCCGGATCAGGGTGCAGGGGCGCCCCCTGACTACACCTTC; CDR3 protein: CASSPDQGAGAPPDYTF
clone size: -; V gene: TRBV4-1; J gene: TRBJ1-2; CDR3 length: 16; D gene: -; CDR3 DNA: TGCGCCAGCAGCCAAGTTCCTGGCGGAGGAGTCTATGGCTACACCTTC; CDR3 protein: CASSQVPGGGVYGYTF
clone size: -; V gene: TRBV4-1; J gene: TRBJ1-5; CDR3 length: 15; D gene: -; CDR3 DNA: TGCGCCAGCAGCCGGAAAGGGGATAGCAATCAGCCCCAGCATTTT; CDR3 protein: CASSRKGDSNQPQHF
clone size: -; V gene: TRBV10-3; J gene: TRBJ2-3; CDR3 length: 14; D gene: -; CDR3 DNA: TGTGCCATCAGTAAGGACAGCGTCACAGATACGCAGTATTTT; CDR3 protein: CAISKDSVTDTQYF
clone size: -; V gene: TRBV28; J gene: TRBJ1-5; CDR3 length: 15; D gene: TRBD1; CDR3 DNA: TGTGCCAGCAGTTCTGGACAGGCTGGCAATCAGCCCCAGCATTTT; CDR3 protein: CASSSGQAGNQPQHF
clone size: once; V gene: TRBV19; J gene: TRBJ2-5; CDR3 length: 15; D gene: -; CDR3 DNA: TGTGCCAGTAGTGACCCGGGGGGCCAAGGGAAGACCCAGTACTTC; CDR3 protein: CASSDPGGQGKTQYF
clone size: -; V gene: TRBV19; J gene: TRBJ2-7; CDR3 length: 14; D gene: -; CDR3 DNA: TGTGCCAGTAGTAGGAGCTCCCTGACCTACGAGCAGTACTTC; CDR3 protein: CASSRSSLTYEQYF
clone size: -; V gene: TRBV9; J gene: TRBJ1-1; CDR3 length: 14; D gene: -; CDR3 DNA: TGTGCCAGCAGCGAGGAACCCGGGAGCACTGAAGCTTTCTTT; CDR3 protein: CASSEEPGSTEAFF
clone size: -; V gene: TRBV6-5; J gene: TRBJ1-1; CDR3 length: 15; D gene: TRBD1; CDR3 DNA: TGTGCCAGCAGTAAACCCAGGACAGGGTACACTGAAGCTTTCTTT; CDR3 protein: CASSKPRTGYTEAFF
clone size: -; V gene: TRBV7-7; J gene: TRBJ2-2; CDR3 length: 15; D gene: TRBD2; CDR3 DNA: TGTGCCAGCAGCTTAAAAGCGGGAGGGACCGGGGAGCTGTTTTTT; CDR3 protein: CASSLKAGGTGELFF
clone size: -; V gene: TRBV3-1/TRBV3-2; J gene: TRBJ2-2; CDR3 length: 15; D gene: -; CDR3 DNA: TGTGCCAGCAGCCAACAGGGCCAGGGGGGCGGGGAGCTGTTTTTT; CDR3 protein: CASSQQGQGGGELFF
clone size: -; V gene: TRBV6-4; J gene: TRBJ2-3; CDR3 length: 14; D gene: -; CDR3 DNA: TGTGCCAGCAGTGACTCCGGGACTGCAGATACGCAGTATTTT; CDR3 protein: CASSDSGTADTQYF
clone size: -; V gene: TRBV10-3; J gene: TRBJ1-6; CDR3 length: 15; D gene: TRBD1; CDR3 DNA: TGTGCCATCAGTGGGGGACAGGGGAGAGGTTCACCCCTCCACTTT; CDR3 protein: CAISGGQGRGSPLHF
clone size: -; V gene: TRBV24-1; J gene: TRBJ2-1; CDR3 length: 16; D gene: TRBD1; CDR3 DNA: TGTGCCACCAGTGATTTCACCGGGACAGGGGACGATGAGCAGTTCTTC; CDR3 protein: CATSDFTGTGDDEQFF
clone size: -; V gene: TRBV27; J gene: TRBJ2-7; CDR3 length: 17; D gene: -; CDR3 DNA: TGTGCCAGCAGTTTAAGGTTCTTCGGGCAGGGAGGTTACGAGCAGTACTTC; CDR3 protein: CASSLRFFGQGGYEQYF
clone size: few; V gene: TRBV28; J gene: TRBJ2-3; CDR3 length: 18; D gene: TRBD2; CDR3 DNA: TGTGCCAGCAGAGGGACTAGCGGGAGGAGTCTGGAGGCAGATACGCAGTATTTT; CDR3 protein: CASRGTSGRSLEADTQYF
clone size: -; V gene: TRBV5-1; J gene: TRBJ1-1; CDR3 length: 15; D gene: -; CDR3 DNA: TGCGCCAGCAGCTTGGCTGGTATTAGGAACACTGAAGCTTTCTTT; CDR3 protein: CASSLAGIRNTEAFF
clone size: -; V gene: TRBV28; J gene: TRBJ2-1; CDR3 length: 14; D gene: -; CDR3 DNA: TGTGCCAGCAGTTTATATCCCGCTAGAAATGAGCAGTTCTTC; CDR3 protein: CASSLYPARNEQFF
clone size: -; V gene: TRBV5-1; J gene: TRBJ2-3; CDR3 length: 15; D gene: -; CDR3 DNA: TGCGCCAGCAGCTTGGCCCGAGCTAGCACAGATACGCAGTATTTT; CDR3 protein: CASSLARASTDTQYF
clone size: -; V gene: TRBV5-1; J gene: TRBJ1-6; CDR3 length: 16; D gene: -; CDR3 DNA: TGCGCCAGCAGCTTGGCCGGGGTAGTGGAAAATTCACCCCTCCACTTT; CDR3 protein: CASSLAGVVENSPLHF
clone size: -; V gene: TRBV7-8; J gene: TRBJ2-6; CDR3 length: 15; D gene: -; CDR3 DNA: TGTGCCAGCAGCCCTAGGAGGGGCAGGGCCAACGTCCTGACTTTC; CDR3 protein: CASSPRRGRANVLTF
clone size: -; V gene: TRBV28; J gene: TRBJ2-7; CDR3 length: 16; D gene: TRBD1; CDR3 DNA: TGTGCCAGCAGTTTATTACCAGGGGGTTCTTCCTACGAGCAGTACTTC; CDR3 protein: CASSLLPGGSSYEQYF
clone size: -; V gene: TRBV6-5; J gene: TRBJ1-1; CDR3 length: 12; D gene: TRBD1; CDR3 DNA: TGTGCCAGCACAGAGGGGGCCACTGAAGCTTTCTTT; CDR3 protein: CASTEGATEAFF
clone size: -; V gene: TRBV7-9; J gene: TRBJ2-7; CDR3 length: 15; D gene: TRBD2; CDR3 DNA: TGTGCCAGCACCGTAGCGGGAGGAGGCTCCTACGAGCAGTACTTC; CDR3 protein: CASTVAGGGSYEQYF
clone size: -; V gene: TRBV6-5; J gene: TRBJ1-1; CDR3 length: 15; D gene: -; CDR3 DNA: TGTGCCAGCAGTTACTCTCCCGGGGAAGGAACTGAAGCTTTCTTT; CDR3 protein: CASSYSPGEGTEAFF
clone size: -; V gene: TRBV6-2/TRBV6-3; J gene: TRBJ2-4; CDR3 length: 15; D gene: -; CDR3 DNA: TGTGCCAGCAGTCAAGGGGACACCACCAAAAACATTCAGTACTTC; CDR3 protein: CASSQGDTTKNIQYF
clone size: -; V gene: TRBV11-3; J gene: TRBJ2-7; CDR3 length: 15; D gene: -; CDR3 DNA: TGTGCCAGCAGCTACGGCCGAGGGAACTCCTACGAGCAGTACTTC; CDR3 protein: CASSYGRGNSYEQYF
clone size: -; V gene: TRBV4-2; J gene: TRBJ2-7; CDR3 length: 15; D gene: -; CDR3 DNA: TGTGCCAGCAGCCAACCCCTTGGACAGACCTACGAGCAGTACTTC; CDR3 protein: CASSQPLGQTYEQYF
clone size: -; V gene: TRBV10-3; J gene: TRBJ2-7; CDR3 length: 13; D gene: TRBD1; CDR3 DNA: TGTGCCATCAGGGGACAGGGGAAGTACGAGCAGTACTTC; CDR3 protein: CAIRGQGKYEQYF
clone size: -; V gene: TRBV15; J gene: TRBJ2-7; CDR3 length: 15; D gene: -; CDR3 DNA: TGTGCCACCAGCACCTATAACTCACAGTCGGACGAGCAGTACTTC; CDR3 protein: CATSTYNSQSDEQYF
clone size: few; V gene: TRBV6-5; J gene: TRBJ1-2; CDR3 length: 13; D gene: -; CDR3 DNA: TGTGCCAGCAGCCGGGATTCCTCGGAGGGCTACACCTTC; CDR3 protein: CASSRDSSEGYTF
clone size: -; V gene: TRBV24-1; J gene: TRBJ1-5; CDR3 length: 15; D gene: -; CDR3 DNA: TGTGCCACCAGTGACTCGGGGGTGGGCAATCAGCCCCAGCATTTT; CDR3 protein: CATSDSGVGNQPQHF
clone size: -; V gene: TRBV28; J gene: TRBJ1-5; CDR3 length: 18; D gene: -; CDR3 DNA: TGTGCCAGCAGTTTTTTGGGCAGACAGTACAATAGCAATCAGCCCCAGCATTTT; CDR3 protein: CASSFLGRQYNSNQPQHF
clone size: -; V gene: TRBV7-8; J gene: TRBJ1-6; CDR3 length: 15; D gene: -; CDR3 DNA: TGTGCCAGCAGCGTGCGGACCGGGAGAAATTCACCCCTCCACTTT; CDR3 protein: CASSVRTGRNSPLHF
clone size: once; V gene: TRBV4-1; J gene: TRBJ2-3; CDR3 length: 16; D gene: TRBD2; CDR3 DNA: TGCGCCAGCAGCCAACCCGCTAGCGGGAACACAGATACGCAGTATTTT; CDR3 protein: CASSQPASGNTDTQYF
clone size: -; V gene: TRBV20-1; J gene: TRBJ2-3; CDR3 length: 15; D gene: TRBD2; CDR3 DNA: TGCAGTGCTAGTCAGGCTAGCGGGAACACAGATACGCAGTATTTT; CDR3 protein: CSASQASGNTDTQYF
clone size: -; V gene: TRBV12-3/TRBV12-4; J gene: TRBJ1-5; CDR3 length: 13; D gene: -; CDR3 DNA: TGTGCCAGCAGTACAGGGAACAATCAGCCCCAGCATTTT; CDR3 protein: CASSTGNNQPQHF
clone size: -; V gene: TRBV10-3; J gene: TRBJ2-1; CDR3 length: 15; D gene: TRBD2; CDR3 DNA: TGTGCCATCAGTGATGGCGGGAGCGGGGGAAATGAGCAGTTCTTC; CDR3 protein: CAISDGGSGGNEQFF
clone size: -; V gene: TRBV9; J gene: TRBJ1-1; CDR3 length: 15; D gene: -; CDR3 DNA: TGTGCCAGCAGCGCGTTCTCAACTTCGAACACTGAAGCTTTCTTT; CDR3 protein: CASSAFSTSNTEAFF
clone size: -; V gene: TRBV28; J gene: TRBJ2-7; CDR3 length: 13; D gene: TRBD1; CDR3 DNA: TGTGCCAGCAGTGGGGACAGCTCCTACGAGCAGTACTTC; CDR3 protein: CASSGDSSYEQYF
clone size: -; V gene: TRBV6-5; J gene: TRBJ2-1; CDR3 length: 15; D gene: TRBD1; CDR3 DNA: TGTGCCAGCAGGCGACAGGGGAGAGTATACAATGAGCAGTTCTTC; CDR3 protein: CASRRQGRVYNEQFF
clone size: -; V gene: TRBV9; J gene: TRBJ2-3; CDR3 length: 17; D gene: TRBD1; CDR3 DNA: TGTGCCAGCAGCGTAGGACAGGGGGTCTCCATCACAGATACGCAGTATTTT; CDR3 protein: CASSVGQGVSITDTQYF
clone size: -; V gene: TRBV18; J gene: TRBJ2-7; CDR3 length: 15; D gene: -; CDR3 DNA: TGTGCCAGCTCAGAAGGTACAGGCCTAGGATACGAGCAGTACTTC; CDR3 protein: CASSEGTGLGYEQYF
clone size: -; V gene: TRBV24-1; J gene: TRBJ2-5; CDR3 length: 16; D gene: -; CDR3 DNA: TGTGCCACCAGTGATCCCCAGGGGGGAGATCGGGAGACCCAGTACTTC; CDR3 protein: CATSDPQGGDRETQYF
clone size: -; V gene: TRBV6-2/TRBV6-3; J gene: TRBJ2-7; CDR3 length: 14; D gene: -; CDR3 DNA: TGTGCCAGCAGCCTTACAAAGCGGGTAGACGAGCAGTACTTC; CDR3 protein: CASSLTKRVDEQYF
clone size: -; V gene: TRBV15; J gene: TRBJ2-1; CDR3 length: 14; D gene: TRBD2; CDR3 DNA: TGTGCCACCAGCAGAGTCGGCAGCGGGAGGGCGCAGTTCTTC; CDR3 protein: CATSRVGSGRAQFF
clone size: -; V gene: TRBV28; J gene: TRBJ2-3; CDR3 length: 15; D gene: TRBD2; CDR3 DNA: TGTGCCAGCAGTTTTCTGGCGGGAGGGTTGGAAACGCAGTATTTT; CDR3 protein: CASSFLAGGLETQYF
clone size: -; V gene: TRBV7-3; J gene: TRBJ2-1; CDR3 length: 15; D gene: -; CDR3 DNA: TGTGCCAGCAGCTTAACCCCCGGGGCCAGGGGACAGCAGTTCTTC; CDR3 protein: CASSLTPGARGQQFF
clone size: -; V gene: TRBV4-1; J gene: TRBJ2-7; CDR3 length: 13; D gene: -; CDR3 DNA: TGCGCCAGCAGCCAAGAGGGGGCGTCAGAGCAGTACTTC; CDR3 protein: CASSQEGASEQYF